These 20 T cell receptor beta chains were sequenced from one sample in a study of CD8+ T cells in alopecia areata. RNA was extracted and reverse transcribed into cDNA as the sequencing template. Assay: immunoSEQ multiplex PCR; the TCRdb copy retains only in-frame clones and omits some. The sample carries around 61,000 clones, approximately 45% recorded once. Specimen: CD8+ T cells sorted from blood, collected at week 0. These TCRs come from a human donor with alopecia areata.

The chain combines TRBV19 with TRBJ2-7, with unresolved D. Trimming pared 5 bases from V and 3 bases from J, leaving 11 bases between. The CDR3 runs 13 residues. Germline CDR1 reads LNHDA; CDR2 reads SQIVND (reference sequence). The CDR3 loop reads CASSWGSDYEQYF. Here the CDR3 DNA reads TGTGCCAGTAGTTGGGGATCGGACTACGAGCAGTACTTC.

This clone was detected only a few times. The V and J genes are TRBV28 and TRBJ2-1; weak D call: TRBD2 (6 bases). The V gene lost 4 bases and the J gene lost 9 bases, with 10 bases spanning the gap. The CDR3 loop spans 12 amino acids. Germline CDR1 reads MDHEN; CDR2 reads SYDVKM. The CDR3 coding sequence is TGTGCCAGCAGTTGGGGACTCATTGAGCAGTTCTTC. Translation gives CASSWGLIEQFF.

The chain combines TRBV29-1 with TRBJ1-5, with D possibly being TRBD1 (5 bases). The V end was cut by 2 bases, the J end by 4 bases, with 21 bases between. Per the germline V gene, CDR1 is SQVTM and CDR2 is ANQGSEA. CDR3 length equals 17 residues. CDR3 nucleotides: TGCAGCGTTGAAAGACTGCGAGGGGAATTGGGGAATCAGCCCCAGCATTTT. Residues: CSVERLRGELGNQPQHF.

On this clone: At one end, the junction sequence differs from germline, possibly due to a read error. The rearrangement uses TRBV30 and TRBJ2-5; 9 positions match TRBD2. There are 12 residues in the CDR3. CDR1 is GTSNPN, CDR2 SVGIG, per germline (reference sequence). CDR3 coding DNA: TGCGGAGGGCGGGAGGGCCGTGAGACCCAGTACTTC. Protein: CGGREGRETQYF.

This clone was observed a few times. The chain couples TRBV7-9 to TRBJ2-7, with 7 nucleotides matching TRBD1. The germline V gene has CDR1 SEHNR and CDR2 FQNEAQ (reference sequence). CDR3 length: 16 residues. V shed 7 bases, J shed 5 bases, and the junction held 17 bases outside the gene matches. CDR3 bases: TGTGCCAGCACCGACCTCGAAAGACAGGGTATCAACGAGCAGTACTTC. Translation gives CASTDLERQGINEQYF.

This sequence joins TRBV7-9 and TRBJ2-5, with a weak D call TRBD2 (5 bases). Germline assignment: CDR1 SEHNR and CDR2 FQNEAQ (reference sequence). CDR3 length: 14 residues. Trimming removed 4 bases from V and 7 bases from J, with 16 bases in between. CDR3 sequence: CASSSREGPRTQYF. The CDR3 region has the DNA TGTGCCAGCAGCTCCCGAGAGGGTCCCAGGACCCAGTACTTC.

This sequence joins TRBV29-1 and TRBJ1-2; D is undetermined. The CDR3 covers 14 residues. Germline V gives CDR1 SQVTM, CDR2 ANQGSEA. With 1 base removed from V and 5 bases from J, the gap between germline ends came to 14 bases. In DNA form, the CDR3 reads TGCAGCGTTGAAGGGGATTCCGCGGAGTATGGCTACACCTTC. It is translated as CSVEGDSAEYGYTF.

This clone has only a few counts. The chain combines TRBV7-9 with TRBJ2-2; either TRBD1 or TRBD2 may fit D (5 bases each). This CDR3 has 16 residues. CDR1 SEHNR and CDR2 FQNEAQ come from the germline V gene (reference sequence). The V end lost 5 bases, the J end lost 2 bases, and 15 bases lay between the germline ends. The CDR3 is CASSIGTNFNTGELFF. CDR3 coding DNA: TGTGCCAGCAGCATTGGGACCAACTTTAACACCGGGGAGCTGTTTTTT.

For this clone: At one boundary the junction diverges from the germline segment, which might be a read error. This chain joins TRBV29-1 and TRBJ2-5, with TRBD1 identical over 8 bases. Germline V gene data show CDR1 as SQVTM and CDR2 as ANQGSEA. The CDR3 runs to 13 residues. CDR3 sequence reads: CTTDRGERGTQYF. CDR3 bases: TGTACGACCGACAGGGGCGAACGGGGGACCCAGTACTTC. Based on the CDR3 plus reference TRBV29-1 and TRBJ2-5, the full variable domain is SAVISQKPSRDICQRGTSLTIQCQVDSQVTMMFWYRQQPGQSLTLIATANQGSEATYESGFVIDKFPISRPNLTFSTLTVSNMSPEDSSIYLCTTDRGERGTQYFGPGTRLLVL.

V is TRBV7-2 and J is TRBJ2-3; D tentatively reads TRBD1 or TRBD2 (6 bases each). The CDR3 is made up of 16 amino acids. Per the germline V gene, CDR1 is SGHTA and CDR2 is FQGNSA. V was trimmed by 4 bases and J by 2 bases, leaving 16 bases between them. The CDR3 nucleotides are TGTGCCAGCAGCTCCGTGGGGTGGGGGGCCACAGATACGCAGTATTTT. Translated, it gives CASSSVGWGATDTQYF.

The chain uses TRBV29-1 and TRBJ2-2; 10 nucleotides align to TRBD1. The CDR3 is 16 amino acids. CDR1 is SQVTM and CDR2 is ANQGSEA in the germline V gene. V was clipped by 3 bases and J by 5 bases; unmatched bases: 9. CDR3 residues: CSVDFGTGALTGELFF. In DNA form, the CDR3 reads TGCAGCGTTGACTTCGGGACAGGGGCCTTAACCGGGGAGCTGTTTTTT.

This clone occurred a few times. The rearrangement joins TRBV29-1 to TRBJ1-2, with 11 nucleotides matching TRBD1. CDR1 is SQVTM, CDR2 ANQGSEA, per germline. The V gene end was trimmed by 4 bases and the J gene end by 4 bases; junction bases not matched to a gene: 5. This CDR3 is 14 amino acids long. The CDR3, as DNA: TGCAGCGTTGCGGACAGGGGGCCACTCTATGGCTACACCTTC. Translation gives CSVADRGPLYGYTF.

This chain connects TRBV15 to TRBJ2-3; D is undetermined. This CDR3 has 16 amino acids. V was shortened by 1 base and J by 3 bases, with 14 bases between the two germline ends. CDR1 is LNHNV and CDR2 is YYDKDF in the germline V gene (reference sequence). CDR3 nucleotides: TGTGCCACCAGCAGAGCGGAAGCAGATGGAACAGATACGCAGTATTTT. It yields the protein CATSRAEADGTDTQYF.

V gene TRBV14 combines with J gene TRBJ2-1, with 13 bases matching TRBD2. J gave up 0 bases and V 4 bases, and 9 bases lay outside the gene matches. The CDR3 consists of 19 residues. Germline CDR1 SGHDN, CDR2 FVKESK. This CDR3 is CASSRSGTSGISSYNEQFF. The CDR3, as DNA: TGTGCCAGCAGCCGCTCCGGGACTAGCGGGATTAGCTCCTACAATGAGCAGTTCTTC.

V is TRBV30 and J is TRBJ2-7; a possible D gene is TRBD1 (5 bases). Trimming took 0 bases from V and 4 from J, leaving 13 bases between them. Germline CDR1 GTSNPN, CDR2 SVGIG (reference sequence). This CDR3 has 14 residues. Here the CDR3 reads CAWSVGQGVYEQYF. In nucleotides, the CDR3 is TGTGCCTGGAGTGTGGGTCAGGGCGTGTACGAGCAGTACTTC.

This clone appeared a few times. V and J are TRBV29-1 and TRBJ2-2; no clear D. V shed 4 bases and J shed 6 bases, with 9 bases lying between them. Germline CDR1 and CDR2: SQVTM and ANQGSEA. The CDR3 spans 12 residues. The CDR3 bases are TGCAGCGTTGTCAACCTATCCGGGGAGCTGTTTTTT. It specifies CSVVNLSGELFF.

V and J are TRBV19 and TRBJ2-1; 10 bases are shared with TRBD1. V was clipped by 5 bases and J by 6 bases; unmatched bases: 7. This CDR3 region has 15 residues. Germline V lookup: CDR1 LNHDA, CDR2 SQIVND (reference sequence). The CDR3 protein is CASSHGTGVLNEQFF. In DNA, the CDR3 is TGTGCCAGTAGTCACGGGACAGGGGTCCTCAATGAGCAGTTCTTC.

This chain uses TRBV30 with TRBJ2-1, with D hard to call. V lost 1 base, J lost 10 bases, and 11 bases lay in between. The CDR3 spans 12 residues. Germline V gives CDR1 GTSNPN, CDR2 SVGIG (reference sequence). The CDR3 DNA reads as TGTGCCTGGAGTGGACGGGCGGCCGAGCAGTTCTTC. Its protein product is CAWSGRAAEQFF.

CDR3 in DNA: TGCGCCAGCAGCCAAGACAGGGACTACGAGCAGTACTTC. This encodes CASSQDRDYEQYF. The chain is built from TRBV4-1 and TRBJ2-7, with D possibly TRBD1 on 5 matching bases. Germline V gene lookup returns CDR1 MGHRA and CDR2 YSYEKL. The CDR3 is made up of 13 amino acids. Trimming removed 0 bases at V and 3 bases at J, with 6 bases between.

The chain joins TRBV19 to TRBJ1-4, with TRBD1 matching 8 bases. In germline, CDR1 is LNHDA, CDR2 SQIVND (reference sequence). J was trimmed by 5 bases and V by 1 base; bases with no gene match: 9. The CDR3 length is 17 residues. Here the CDR3 reads CASSIAGRGHINEKLFF. CDR3 in DNA: TGTGCCAGTAGTATAGCTGGCAGGGGGCACATAAATGAAAAACTGTTTTTT. The full variable domain, completed using reference TRBV19 and TRBJ1-4, is DGGITQSPKYLFRKEGQNVTLSCEQNLNHDAMYWYRQDPGQGLRLIYYSQIVNDFQKGDIAEGYSVSREKKESFPLTVTSAQKNPTAFYLCASSIAGRGHINEKLFFGSGTQLSVL.